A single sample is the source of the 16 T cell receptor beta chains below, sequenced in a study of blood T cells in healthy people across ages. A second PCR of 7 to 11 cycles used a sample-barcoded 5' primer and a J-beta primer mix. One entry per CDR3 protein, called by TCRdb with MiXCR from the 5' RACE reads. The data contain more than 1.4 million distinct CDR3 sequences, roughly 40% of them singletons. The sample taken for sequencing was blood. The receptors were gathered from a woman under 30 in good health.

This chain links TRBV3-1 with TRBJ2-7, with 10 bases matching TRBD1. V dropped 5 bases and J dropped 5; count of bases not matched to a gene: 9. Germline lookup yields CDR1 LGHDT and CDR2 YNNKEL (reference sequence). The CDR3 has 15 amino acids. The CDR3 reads CASSSYRDRGDEQYF. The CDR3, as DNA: TGTGCCAGCAGCTCCTACCGGGACAGGGGTGACGAGCAGTACTTC.

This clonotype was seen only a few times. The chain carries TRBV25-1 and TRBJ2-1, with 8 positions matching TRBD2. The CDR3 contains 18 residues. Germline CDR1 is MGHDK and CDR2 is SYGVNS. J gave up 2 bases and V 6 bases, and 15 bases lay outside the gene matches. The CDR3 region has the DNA TGTGCCAGCAGCGATAAACTAGCGGCGTCCCATACCTACAATGAGCAGTTCTTC. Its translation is CASSDKLAASHTYNEQFF.

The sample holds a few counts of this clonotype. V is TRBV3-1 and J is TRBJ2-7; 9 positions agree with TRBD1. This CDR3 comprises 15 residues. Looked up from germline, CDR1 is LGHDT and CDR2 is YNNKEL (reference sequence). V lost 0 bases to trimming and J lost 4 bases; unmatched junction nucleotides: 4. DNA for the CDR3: TGTGCCAGCAGCCAAGAACCGGGACAGGGATACGAGCAGTACTTC. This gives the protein CASSQEPGQGYEQYF.

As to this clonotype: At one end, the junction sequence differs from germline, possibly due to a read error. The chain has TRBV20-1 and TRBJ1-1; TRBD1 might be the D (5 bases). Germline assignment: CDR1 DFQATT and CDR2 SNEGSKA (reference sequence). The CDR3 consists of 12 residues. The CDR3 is CRAREGHTEAFF. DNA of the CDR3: TGCAGGGCTAGAGAGGGGCACACTGAAGCTTTCTTT.

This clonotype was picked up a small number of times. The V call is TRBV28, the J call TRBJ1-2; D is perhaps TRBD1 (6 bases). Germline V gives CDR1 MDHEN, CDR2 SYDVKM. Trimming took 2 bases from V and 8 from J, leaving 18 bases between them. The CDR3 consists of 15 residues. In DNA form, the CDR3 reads TGTGCCAGCAGTTTACCCGCTGCAGGGGAGAGAGGCTACACCTTC. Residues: CASSLPAAGERGYTF.

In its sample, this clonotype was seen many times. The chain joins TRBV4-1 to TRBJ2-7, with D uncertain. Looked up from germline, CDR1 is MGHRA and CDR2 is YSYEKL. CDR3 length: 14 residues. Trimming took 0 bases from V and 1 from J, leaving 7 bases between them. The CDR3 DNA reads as TGCGCCAGCAGCCAAGATCGCGGATCCTACGAGCAGTACTTC. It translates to CASSQDRGSYEQYF.

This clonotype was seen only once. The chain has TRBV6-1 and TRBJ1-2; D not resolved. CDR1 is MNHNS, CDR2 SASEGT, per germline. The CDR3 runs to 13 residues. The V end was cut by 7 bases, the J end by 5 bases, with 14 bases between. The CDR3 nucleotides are TGTGCCAGCACCCTCGGAACGCGGTATGGCTACACCTTC. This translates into CASTLGTRYGYTF.

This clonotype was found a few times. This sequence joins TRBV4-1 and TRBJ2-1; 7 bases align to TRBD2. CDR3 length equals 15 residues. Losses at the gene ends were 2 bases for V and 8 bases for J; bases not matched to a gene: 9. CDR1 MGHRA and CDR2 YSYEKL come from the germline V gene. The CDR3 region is CASSQREGAFDEQFF. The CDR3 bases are TGCGCCAGCAGCCAAAGGGAGGGAGCATTCGATGAGCAGTTCTTC.

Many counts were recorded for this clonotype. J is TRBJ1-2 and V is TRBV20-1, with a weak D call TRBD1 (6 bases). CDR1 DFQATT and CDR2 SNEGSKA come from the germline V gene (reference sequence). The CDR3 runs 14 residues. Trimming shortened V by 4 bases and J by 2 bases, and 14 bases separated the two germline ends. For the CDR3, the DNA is TGCAGTGCTACGGCTACGACAGGCAACTATGGCTACACCTTC. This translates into CSATATTGNYGYTF.

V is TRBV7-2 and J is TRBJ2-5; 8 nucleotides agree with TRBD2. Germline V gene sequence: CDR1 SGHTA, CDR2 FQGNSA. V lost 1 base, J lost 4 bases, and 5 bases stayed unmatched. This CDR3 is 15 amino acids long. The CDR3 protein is CASSLVGTSLETQYF. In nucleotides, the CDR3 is TGTGCCAGCAGCTTAGTAGGGACTAGTTTAGAGACCCAGTACTTC.

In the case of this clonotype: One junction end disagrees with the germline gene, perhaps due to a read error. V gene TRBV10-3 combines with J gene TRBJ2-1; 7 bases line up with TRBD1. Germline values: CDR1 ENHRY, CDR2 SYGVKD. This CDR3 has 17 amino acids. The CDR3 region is CAVRDRDSEVWLGEQFF. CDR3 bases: TGTGCCGTCAGGGACCGGGACAGTGAAGTTTGGCTCGGTGAGCAGTTCTTC.

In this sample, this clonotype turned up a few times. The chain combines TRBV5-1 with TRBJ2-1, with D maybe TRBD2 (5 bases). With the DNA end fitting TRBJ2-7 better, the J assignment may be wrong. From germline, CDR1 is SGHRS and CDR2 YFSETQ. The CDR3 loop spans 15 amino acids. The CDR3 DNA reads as TGCGCCAGCAGCTTGTTAGGGAGCTCCTACAATGAGCAGTACTTC. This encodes CASSLLGSSYNEQYF.

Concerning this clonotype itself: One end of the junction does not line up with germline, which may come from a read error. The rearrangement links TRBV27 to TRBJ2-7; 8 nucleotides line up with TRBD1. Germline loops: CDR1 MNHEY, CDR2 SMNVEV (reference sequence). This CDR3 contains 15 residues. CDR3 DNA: TGTGTCAGCAGTACACCCTTAGGACAGGGCTACGAGCAGTACTTC. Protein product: CVSSTPLGQGYEQYF.

CDR3 sequence reads: CASSQDAALWETQYF. The CDR3 DNA reads as TGTGCCAGCAGCCAAGATGCGGCGTTATGGGAGACCCAGTACTTC. J is TRBJ2-5 and V is TRBV3-1; D gene uncertain. This CDR3 is 15 amino acids long. V was cut by 0 bases and J by 5 bases, with 13 bases left in between. CDR1 is LGHDT, CDR2 YNNKEL, per germline (reference sequence).

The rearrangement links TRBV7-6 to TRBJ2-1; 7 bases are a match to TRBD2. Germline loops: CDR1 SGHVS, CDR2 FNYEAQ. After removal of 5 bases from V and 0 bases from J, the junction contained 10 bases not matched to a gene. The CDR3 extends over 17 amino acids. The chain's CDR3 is CASSLHQRGSSYNEQFF. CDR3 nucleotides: TGTGCCAGCAGCCTTCACCAGCGGGGCAGCTCCTACAATGAGCAGTTCTTC.

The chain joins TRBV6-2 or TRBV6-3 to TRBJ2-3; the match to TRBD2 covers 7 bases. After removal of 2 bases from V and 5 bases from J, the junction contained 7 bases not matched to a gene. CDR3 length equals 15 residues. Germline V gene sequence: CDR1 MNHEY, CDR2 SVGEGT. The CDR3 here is CASSYGASGQDTQYF. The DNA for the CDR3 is TGTGCCAGCAGTTACGGCGCTAGCGGACAAGATACGCAGTATTTT.